Listed below are T cell receptor beta chains from one sample, sequenced in a study of blood T cell repertoires in COVID-19. The protocol was immunoSEQ multiplex PCR, while the TCRdb copy is restricted to in-frame clones and leaves out a portion. In the table there are 250,000 to 350,000 clones, 75% to 90% of which are singletons. The sample taken for sequencing was peripheral blood. The receptors here all came from a woman aged 45 to 65 who had recovered from COVID-19. Each CDR3 is given with its conserved first and last residue. D genes are given only for firm matches. The listing skips clone size in some rows; elsewhere it reads once, few, many or a size class.

NA	NA	TRBV7-3	TRBJ2-3	TGTGCCAGCAGTCGTTCCGGGGGCACAGATACGCAGTATTTT	CASSRSGGTDTQYF
NA	TRBD1	TRBV4-2	TRBJ2-1	TGTGCCAGCAGCCAAGGAGACAGGGGAAACAATGAGCAGTTCTTC	CASSQGDRGNNEQFF
few	NA	TRBV10-3	TRBJ2-7	TGTGCCATCAGTCTAAGCGCGACTTCCTACGAGCAGTACTTC	CAISLSATSYEQYF
NA	NA	TRBV6-5	TRBJ1-1	TGTGCCAGCAGGCGAGAGAACACTGAAGCTTTCTTT	CASRRENTEAFF
NA	NA	TRBV7-8	TRBJ1-1	TGTGCCAGCAGCTTATGGGGGGAACCGAACACTGAAGCTTTCTTT	CASSLWGEPNTEAFF
NA	NA	TRBV5-1	TRBJ1-2	TGCGCCAGCAGCTTGGGGCCTCGAGGTACTGGTGGCTACACCTTC	CASSLGPRGTGGYTF
NA	TRBD1	TRBV6-5	TRBJ2-4	TGTGCCAGCTCGTCCGGGACAGGGGGCAACATTCAGTACTTC	CASSSGTGGNIQYF
NA	NA	TRBV12-3/TRBV12-4	TRBJ1-2	TGTGCCAGCAGTTTAGGCGGGCATTATGGCTACACCTTC	CASSLGGHYGYTF
few	NA	TRBV6-5	TRBJ2-2	TGTGCCAGCAGTCGCTCAGGGGTTGGCACCGGGGAGCTGTTTTTT	CASSRSGVGTGELFF
NA	TRBD1	TRBV2	TRBJ1-1	TGTGCCAGCAGTGTGAGGACAGGGTTGAACACTGAAGCTTTCTTT	CASSVRTGLNTEAFF
NA	TRBD1	TRBV2	TRBJ1-2	TGTGCCAGCAGTTCTCAGGGGGATTATGGCTACACCTTC	CASSSQGDYGYTF
NA	TRBD1	TRBV7-3	TRBJ1-1	TGTGCCAGCAGCTCCCAGGGGGACACTGAAGCTTTCTTT	CASSSQGDTEAFF